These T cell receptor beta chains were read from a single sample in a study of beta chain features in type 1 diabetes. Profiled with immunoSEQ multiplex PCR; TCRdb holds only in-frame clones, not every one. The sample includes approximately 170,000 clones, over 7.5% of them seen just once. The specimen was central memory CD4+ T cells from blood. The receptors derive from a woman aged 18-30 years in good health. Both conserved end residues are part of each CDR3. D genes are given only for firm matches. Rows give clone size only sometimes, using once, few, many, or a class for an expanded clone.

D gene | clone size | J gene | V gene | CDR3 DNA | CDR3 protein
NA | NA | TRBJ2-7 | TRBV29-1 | TGCAGCGTTGAGTTTAACAGTTACGAGCAGTACTTC | CSVEFNSYEQYF
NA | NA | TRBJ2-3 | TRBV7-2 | TGTGCCAGCAGCTTAGATATAGTAGCCTTAGATACGCAGTATTTT | CASSLDIVALDTQYF
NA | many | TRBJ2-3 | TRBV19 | TGTGCCAGTAGACCAGCCAACAGTCACACAGATACGCAGTATTTT | CASRPANSHTDTQYF
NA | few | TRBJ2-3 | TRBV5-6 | TGTGCCAGCAGCTATAGATCAGATACGCAGTATTTT | CASSYRSDTQYF
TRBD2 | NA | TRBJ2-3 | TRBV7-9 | TGTGCCACTTCAAGCGGGAGCGGCTCAGATACGCAGTATTTT | CATSSGSGSDTQYF
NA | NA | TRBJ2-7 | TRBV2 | TGTGCCAGCAGTGATAGGGGCTACGAGCAGTACTTC | CASSDRGYEQYF
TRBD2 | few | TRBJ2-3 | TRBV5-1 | TGCGCCAGCAGCCCTGGACTAGCCACAGATACGCAGTATTTT | CASSPGLATDTQYF
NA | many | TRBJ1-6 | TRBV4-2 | TGTGCCAGCAGCCGTTCGACCCCGAGGGATTATTCACCCCTCCACTTT | CASSRSTPRDYSPLHF
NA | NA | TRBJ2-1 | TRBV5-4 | TGTGCCAGCAGCTTGGCCTTAACGAGGAATGAGCAGTTCTTC | CASSLALTRNEQFF
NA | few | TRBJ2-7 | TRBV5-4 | TGTGCCAGCAGCTTGGCCGCGGAGCGGAGGGAGCAGTACTTC | CASSLAAERREQYF
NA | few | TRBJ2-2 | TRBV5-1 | TGCGCCAGCAGTCACAGACACCCAGCAGGAGGGGAGCTGTTTTTT | CASSHRHPAGGELFF
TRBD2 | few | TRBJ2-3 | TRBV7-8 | TGTGCCAGCAGCGGGCTAGCGGCCACAGATACGCAGTATTTT | CASSGLAATDTQYF
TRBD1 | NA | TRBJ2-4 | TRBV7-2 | TGTGCCAGCAGCTCTTACAGGGGCGCGGACATTCAGTACTTC | CASSSYRGADIQYF
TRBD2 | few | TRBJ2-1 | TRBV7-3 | TGTGCCAGCAGCCCGTCGGGGGGGCTCAATGAGCAGTTCTTC | CASSPSGGLNEQFF
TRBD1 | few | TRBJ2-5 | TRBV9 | TGTGCCAGCAGCCGAAAAGGGGGACAGGAGACCCAGTACTTC | CASSRKGGQETQYF
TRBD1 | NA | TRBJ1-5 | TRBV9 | TGTGCCAGCAGCCCGGGACAGGGAGACGGCAATCAGCCCCAGCATTTT | CASSPGQGDGNQPQHF
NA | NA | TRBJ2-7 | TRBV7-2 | TGTGCCAGCAGCTTAGGGCCAGGGGAGCAGTACGAGCAGTACTTC | CASSLGPGEQYEQYF
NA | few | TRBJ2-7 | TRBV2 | TGTGCCGGAAGACAGGGGACTACGGTATACGAGCAGTACTTC | CAGRQGTTVYEQYF
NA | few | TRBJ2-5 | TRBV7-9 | TGTGCCAGCAGCTTAGGTAGTCAAGAGACCCAGTACTTC | CASSLGSQETQYF
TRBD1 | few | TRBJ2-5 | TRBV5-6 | TGTGCCAGCAGTTCGGACAGGGGCAACCAAGAGACCCAGTACTTC | CASSSDRGNQETQYF
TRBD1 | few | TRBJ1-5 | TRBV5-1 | TGCGCCAGCAGCTTGGAGGGGACAGGGGGCGCTGAGCCCCAGCATTTT | CASSLEGTGGAEPQHF
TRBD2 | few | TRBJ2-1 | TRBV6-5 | TGTGCCAGCAGTTATCCGGGACTAGCGGGAGGGGAGCAGTTCTTC | CASSYPGLAGGEQFF
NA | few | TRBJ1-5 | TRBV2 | TGTGCCAGCAGCGGGACAATTTCCCAGCATTTT | CASSGTISQHF
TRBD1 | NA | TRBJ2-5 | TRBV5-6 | TGTGCCAGCAGCTTAGGTAGGACAGGGACGTTTTTGGAGACCCAGTACTTC | CASSLGRTGTFLETQYF
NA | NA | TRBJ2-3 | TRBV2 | TGTGCCAGCAGTGTGTTACAGGCAGATACGCAGTATTTT | CASSVLQADTQYF
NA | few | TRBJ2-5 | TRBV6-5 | TGTGCCAGCAGTTCCCAGGGGGGAGAGACCCAGTACTTC | CASSSQGGETQYF
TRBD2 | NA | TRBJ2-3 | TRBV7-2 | TGTGCCAGCAGCTTGATGGGGCTTAGCGGGGCAAGCACAGATACGCAGTATTTT | CASSLMGLSGASTDTQYF
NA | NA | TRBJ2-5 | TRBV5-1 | TGCGCCAGCAGCTTGAACCGGTACCAAGAGACCCAGTACTTC | CASSLNRYQETQYF
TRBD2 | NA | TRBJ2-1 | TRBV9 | TGTGCCAGCAGCGTAACCGGGAGGGCTGAGCAGTTCTTC | CASSVTGRAEQFF
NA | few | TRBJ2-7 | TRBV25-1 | TGTGCCAGCAGTGATCCTTGGGGGACATCCTACGAGCAGTACTTC | CASSDPWGTSYEQYF
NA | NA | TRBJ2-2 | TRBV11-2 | TGTGCCAGCAGCTCCGGGACGAACACCGGGGAGCTGTTTTTT | CASSSGTNTGELFF
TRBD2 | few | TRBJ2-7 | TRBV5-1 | TGCGCCAGCAGCTTGCCGCGGAGGGAGGGGAGCCCTACCTACGAGCAGTACTTC | CASSLPRREGSPTYEQYF
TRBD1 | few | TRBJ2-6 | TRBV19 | TGTGCCAGTAGTATAGGACAGGGCCAGTTTCTCTCTGGGGCCAACGTCCTGACTTTC | CASSIGQGQFLSGANVLTF
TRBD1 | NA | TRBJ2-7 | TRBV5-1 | TGCGCCAGCAGCTCCAGTGGACAGGGGGCGAGCTTC | CASSSSGQGASF
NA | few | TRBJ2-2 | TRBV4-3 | TGCGCCAGCAGCCAAGATTACAGGCTAAACACCGGGGAGCTGTTTTTT | CASSQDYRLNTGELFF
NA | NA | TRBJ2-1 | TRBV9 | TGTGCCAGCAGCGTAGGTGCGGGGGCCTCCTACAATGAGCAGTTCTTC | CASSVGAGASYNEQFF
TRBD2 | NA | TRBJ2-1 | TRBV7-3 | TGTGCCAGCAGCTATTCGAGCGGGGGGGCCGGTGAGCAGTTCTTC | CASSYSSGGAGEQFF
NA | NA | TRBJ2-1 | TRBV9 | TGTGCCAGCAGCGCCCATCTGGGTAGCGCCCCGGAAAATGAGCAGTTCTTC | CASSAHLGSAPENEQFF
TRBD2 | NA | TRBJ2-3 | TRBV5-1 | TGCGCCAGCAGTTTGATCCCAGGGACTAGCGGGAGGAGCACAGATACGCAGTATTTT | CASSLIPGTSGRSTDTQYF
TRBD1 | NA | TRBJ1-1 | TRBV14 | TGTGCCAGCAGCCAGCAGGGGGCGTGGGCTTTCTTT | CASSQQGAWAFF
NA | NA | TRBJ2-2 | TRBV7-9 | TGTGCCAGCAGCTTAAGGCAGGGGAACACCGGGGAGCTGTTTTTT | CASSLRQGNTGELFF
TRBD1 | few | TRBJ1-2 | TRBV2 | TGTGCCAGCAGTGGACAGGGGGCGCCCGCTAACTATGGCTACACCTTC | CASSGQGAPANYGYTF
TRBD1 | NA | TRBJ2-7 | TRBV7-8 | TGTGCCAGCAGCACCCGGACAGGCTACGAGCAGTACTTC | CASSTRTGYEQYF
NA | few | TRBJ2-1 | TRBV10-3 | TGTGCCATCAGTGAGTCCACAGGAAGGATGAATGAGCAGTTCTTC | CAISESTGRMNEQFF
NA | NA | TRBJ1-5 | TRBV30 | TGTGCCTGGAGTGGGAGGAGGGCAGGTCGGGGCAATCAGCCCCAGCATTTT | CAWSGRRAGRGNQPQHF
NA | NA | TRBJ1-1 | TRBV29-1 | TGCAGCGTAACCCCAGGGACTGTGACTTTCTTT | CSVTPGTVTFF
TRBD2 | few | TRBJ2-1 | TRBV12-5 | TGTGCTAGTGGTCGCCGACTAGCGGGCCACCACAATGAGCAGTTCTTC | CASGRRLAGHHNEQFF
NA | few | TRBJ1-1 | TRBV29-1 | TGCAGCGTGGGTGACTTTCTACAGGGTAACACTGAAGCTTTCTTT | CSVGDFLQGNTEAFF
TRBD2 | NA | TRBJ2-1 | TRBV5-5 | TGTGCCAGCAGCTTTAGGCTAGCGGGTTCCAATGAGCAGTTCTTC | CASSFRLAGSNEQFF
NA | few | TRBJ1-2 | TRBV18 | TGTGCCAGCTCGCGGGACGGCGAGAATGGCTACACCTTC | CASSRDGENGYTF
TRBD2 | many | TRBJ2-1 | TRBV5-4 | TGTGCCAGCAGCTTGGAACTAGCGCGGACCGATGAGCAGTTCTTC | CASSLELARTDEQFF
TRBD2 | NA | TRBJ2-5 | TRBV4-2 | TGTGCCAGCAGCGAAGAAGGCGGGGGTAGGGAGACCCAGTACTTC | CASSEEGGGRETQYF
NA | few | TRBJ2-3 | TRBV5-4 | TGTGCCAGCAGCTTTCAAGGTAGCGGTACAGATACGCAGTATTTT | CASSFQGSGTDTQYF
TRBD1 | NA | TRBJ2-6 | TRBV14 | TGTGCCAGCAGCCAAGTTTACCAGGGACAGTCTGTATCTGGGGCCAACGTCCTGACTTTC | CASSQVYQGQSVSGANVLTF
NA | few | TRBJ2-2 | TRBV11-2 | TGTGCCAGCAGCTTTAGTCCGAATTTGTGGGGAGCGAACACCGGGGAGCTGTTTTTT | CASSFSPNLWGANTGELFF